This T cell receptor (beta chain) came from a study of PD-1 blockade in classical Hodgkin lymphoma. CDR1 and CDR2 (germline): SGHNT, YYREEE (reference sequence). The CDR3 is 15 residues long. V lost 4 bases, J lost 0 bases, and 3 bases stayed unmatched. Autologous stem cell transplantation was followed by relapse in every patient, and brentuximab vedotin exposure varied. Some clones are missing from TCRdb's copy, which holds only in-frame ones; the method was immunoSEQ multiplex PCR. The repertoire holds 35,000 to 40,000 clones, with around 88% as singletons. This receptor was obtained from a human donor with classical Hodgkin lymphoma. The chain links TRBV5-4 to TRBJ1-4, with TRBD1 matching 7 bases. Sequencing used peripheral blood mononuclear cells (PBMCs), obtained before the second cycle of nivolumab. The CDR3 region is CASSTDRATNEKLFF. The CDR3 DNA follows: TGTGCCAGCAGCACCGACAGGGCAACTAATGAAAAACTGTTTTTT.